This TCR beta chain was obtained from a study of T cells after yellow fever vaccination. Via MiXCR, TCRdb re-called the 5' RACE reads, giving one row per CDR3 protein. Of about 340,000 distinct CDR3 sequences listed, approximately 3.9% were seen once; the top ten hold 20% to 25%. Many counts were recorded for this clonotype. Germline V lookup: CDR1 DFQATT, CDR2 SNEGSKA (reference sequence). The ends were cut back, 6 bases at V and 2 bases at J, with 11 bases in the middle. There are 13 residues in the CDR3. The chain employs TRBV20-1 and TRBJ2-4; no definite D call. The sequencing used PBMCs, collected 5 days after the yellow fever booster vaccination. The sequence was collected from a man younger than 35 who received the YFV17D yellow fever vaccine. In DNA, the CDR3 is TGCAGTGCCAGCTCTCTGACCAAAAACATTCAGTACTTC. Translation: CSASSLTKNIQYF.